The 19 T cell receptor beta chains listed next were all sequenced from one sample in a study of T cell responses to AZD1222 COVID-19 vaccine. Clones were sequenced by immunoSEQ multiplex PCR, and TCRdb holds only the in-frame ones, with some missing. Of 180,000 or so clones listed, more than 85% are singletons. The sequencing used peripheral blood, collected 28 days after the second AZD1222 dose. These receptors came from an adult who received the AZD1222 COVID-19 vaccine.

This rearrangement joins TRBV12-3 or TRBV12-4 to TRBJ2-7; D is undetermined. V was trimmed by 4 bases and J by 4 bases, leaving 5 bases between them. This CDR3 is built from 11 residues. CDR3 loop: CASSSRYEQYF. The DNA for the CDR3 is TGTGCCAGCAGTTCCAGGTACGAGCAGTACTTC.

V gene TRBV5-1 combines with J gene TRBJ2-7; 7 nucleotides align to TRBD1. This CDR3 region has 15 residues. V trimming: 2 bases; J trimming: 7 bases; junction bases outside the gene matches: 12. The V gene's germline CDR1 is SGHRS and CDR2 YFSETQ. The CDR3 protein is CASSFSTGSLWEQYF. CDR3 bases: TGCGCCAGCAGCTTCTCGACAGGGAGTCTCTGGGAGCAGTACTTC. Full variable domain (remainder filled in from reference TRBV5-1 and TRBJ2-7): KAGVTQTPRYLIKTRGQQVTLSCSPISGHRSVSWYQQTPGQGLQFLFEYFSETQRNKGNFPGRFSGRQFSNSRSEMNVSTLELGDSALYLCASSFSTGSLWEQYFGPGTRLTVT.

This clone was recorded once. The chain joins TRBV7-8 to TRBJ2-1; 10 bases map to TRBD2. V gave up 2 bases and J gave up 1 base; unmatched junction bases: 5. This CDR3 spans 17 amino acids. Germline CDR1 SGHVS, CDR2 FQNEAQ. The CDR3 bases are TGTGCCAGCAGCTTAAGAACAGCGGGAGGGTCCTACAATGAGCAGTTCTTC. It yields the protein CASSLRTAGGSYNEQFF.

The chain uses TRBV18 and TRBJ1-2; maybe TRBD1 (5 bases). The germline CDR1 and CDR2 sequences are KGHSH and LQKENI. The CDR3 consists of 14 residues. Trimming removed 1 base at V and 6 bases at J, with 12 bases between. The DNA for the CDR3 is TGTGCCAGCTCACCACAAAGGGGCGACAATGGCTACACCTTC. Translating it yields CASSPQRGDNGYTF.

This chain links TRBV11-2 with TRBJ1-1; D gene ambiguous. Germline CDR1 and CDR2: SGHAT and FQNNGV. V was cut by 1 base and J by 5 bases, with 8 bases left in between. CDR3 length: 13 amino acids. The CDR3 bases are TGTGCCAGCAGCTTAGTTAGGGAAACTGAAGCTTTCTTT. Protein sequence: CASSLVRETEAFF.

The chain is built from TRBV4-3 and TRBJ2-7; 10 bases align to TRBD1. CDR1 and CDR2 from the germline V gene are LGHNA and YSLEER. V shed 3 bases and J 4 bases; nucleotides not matched to a gene: 6. The CDR3 covers 15 residues. The CDR3 is CASSQATGGDYEQYF. The DNA for the CDR3 is TGCGCCAGCAGCCAGGCGACAGGGGGCGATTACGAGCAGTACTTC.

The chain recombines TRBV12-5 with TRBJ1-5; D not resolved. This CDR3 contains 13 residues. V lost 6 bases to trimming and J lost 0 bases, with 6 bases between them. Germline CDR1 is LGHNT and CDR2 is FRNRAP. CDR3 in DNA: TGTGCTAGTGGCCAGGATAGCAATCAGCCCCAGCATTTT. This codes for CASGQDSNQPQHF.

The chain combines TRBV5-1 with TRBJ2-1; 11 bases agree with TRBD2. The CDR3 is made up of 16 amino acids. CDR1 is SGHRS, CDR2 YFSETQ, per germline. Trimming took 1 base from V and 13 from J; bases not matched to a gene: 13. CDR3 nucleotides: TGCGCCAGCAGCTTGTTATTACTTGAGACTAGCGGGGAACAGTTCTTC. Translating it yields CASSLLLLETSGEQFF.

V gene TRBV27 combines with J gene TRBJ1-2, with 7 bases aligning to TRBD1. Germline loops: CDR1 MNHEY, CDR2 SMNVEV (reference sequence). CDR3 length: 12 residues. V gave up 2 bases and J gave up 8 bases; unmatched junction bases: 2. The CDR3 loop reads CASSLRGGGYTF. The CDR3 nucleotides read TGTGCCAGCAGTTTAAGAGGGGGCGGCTACACCTTC.

This sequence joins TRBV2 and TRBJ2-7; D perhaps matches TRBD2 (5 bases). CDR1 SNHLY and CDR2 FYNNEI come from the germline V gene. The V end was cut by 7 bases, the J end by 3 bases, with 31 bases between. The CDR3 contains 19 residues. The CDR3 spells CASKFISGSRAPRHYEQYF. The CDR3 DNA is TGTGCCAGCAAATTCATTTCGGGTTCGAGGGCCCCCCGCCACTACGAGCAGTACTTC.

This clone was seen just once. The rearrangement uses TRBV4-3 and TRBJ1-6; 8 positions agree with TRBD1. Germline values: CDR1 LGHNA, CDR2 YSLEER. With V trimmed by 6 bases and J by 10 bases, 11 bases remained unmatched. The CDR3 is 15 amino acids. For the CDR3, the DNA is TGCGCCAGCAGTCAAACCGGGACAGGAGGCTCACCCCTCCACTTT. Its protein is CASSQTGTGGSPLHF.

The DNA of the CDR3 is TGTGCCACCAGCAGAGATGAGAGGGTACCCGCCGCTTTCTTT. Translation: CATSRDERVPAAFF. The chain is built from TRBV15 and TRBJ1-1; the D is unclear. The V gene lost 0 bases and the J gene lost 11 bases, with 16 bases spanning the gap. This CDR3 is built from 14 residues. Germline values: CDR1 LNHNV, CDR2 YYDKDF (reference sequence).

This clone has just a few counts. The J gene is TRBJ2-2, the V gene TRBV7-3, with D perhaps TRBD2 (5 bases). The CDR3 runs 14 residues. Germline loops: CDR1 SGHTA, CDR2 FQGTGA. The ends were cut back, 5 bases at V and 6 bases at J, with 13 bases in the middle. CDR3 sequence: CASSPSGSAGELFF. In nucleotides, the CDR3 is TGTGCCAGCAGCCCCTCGGGGAGCGCCGGGGAGCTGTTTTTT.

Here the CDR3 DNA reads TGTGCCAGCATCCCAGGGGGGAGAAACACCATATATTTT. Translated, it gives CASIPGGRNTIYF. The V gene is TRBV6-5, the J gene TRBJ1-3, with 7 bases lining up with TRBD1. The CDR3 runs to 13 residues. CDR1 and CDR2 (germline): MNHEY, SVGAGI. V lost 7 bases, J lost 5 bases, and 5 bases stayed unmatched.

The rearrangement joins TRBV9 to TRBJ2-5; D unclear. The CDR3 spans 16 residues. CDR1 and CDR2 (germline): SGDLS, YYNGEE. V was clipped by 0 bases and J by 5 bases, with 17 bases between them. CDR3 sequence (DNA): TGTGCCAGCAGCGTAGGAGCCGCGATTGGAATGGAGACCCAGTACTTC. Translation: CASSVGAAIGMETQYF.

The V and J genes are TRBV27 and TRBJ2-7; 9 nucleotides align to TRBD1. Trimming cost V 4 bases and J 6 bases; bases outside gene matches: 7. Germline CDR1 MNHEY, CDR2 SMNVEV (reference sequence). CDR3 length: 14 amino acids. In nucleotides, the CDR3 is TGTGCCAGCAGTTATGGGGACAGGGTAGTCGAGCAGTACTTC. It specifies CASSYGDRVVEQYF.

V is TRBV4-1 and J is TRBJ2-7; D is unresolved. The CDR3 is 14 amino acids. Deletions cut 1 base from V and 3 bases from J, with 10 bases between. Germline V lookup: CDR1 MGHRA, CDR2 YSYEKL. The CDR3 DNA follows: TGCGCCAGCAGCCAAGGACACCTCAACTACGAGCAGTACTTC. Encoded protein: CASSQGHLNYEQYF.

The CDR3 nucleotides are TGCAGCGTTCGTCGGGGGAACACCGGGGAGCTGTTTTTT. This gives the protein CSVRRGNTGELFF. The rearrangement uses TRBV29-1 and TRBJ2-2; tentatively, D is TRBD2 (5 bases). The CDR3 contains 13 residues. CDR1 SQVTM and CDR2 ANQGSEA come from the germline V gene. The germline V and J ends were trimmed by 5 bases and 1 base, with 8 bases remaining between them.

The chain couples TRBV27 to TRBJ2-1, with a tentative D call TRBD2 (5 bases). V shed 1 base and J shed 15 bases, with 13 bases lying between them. The germline gives CDR1 MNHEY, CDR2 SMNVEV (reference sequence). CDR3 length: 12 residues. This CDR3 is CASSLFVGEPFF. Here the CDR3 DNA reads TGTGCCAGCAGTTTATTTGTGGGAGAACCGTTCTTC.